These 12 T cell receptor beta chains share one sample of origin, sequenced in a study of T-cell memory formation after mild COVID-19 (dated by TCRdb to 2020 to 2023). The protocol used for the library was 5' RACE. Data came from an Illumina NovaSeq 6000. The raw public reads went through TCRdb reprocessing: fastp at Q25, MiXCR clone calling, in-frame beta chains kept. Every entry covers one CDR3 protein and lists the most common genes and DNA from its rows. The sample profile shows more than 80,000 distinct CDR3 sequences; 9.5% to 15% of them were found once. The top ten clones comprise around 25% of the sample. The sequenced sample consisted of PBMCs or a T cell subset sorted from them (not recorded which). The receptors stem from an adult woman who had mild COVID-19 (a few samples of this study predate the infection). The sample titles of this study are shuffled in the database, so cell type and time point are left out; the donor was told from shared clones.

This clonotype turned up a few times. The rearrangement joins TRBV10-3 to TRBJ1-1; TRBD1 matches at 10 bases. The CDR3 is made up of 15 amino acids. Germline loops: CDR1 ENHRY, CDR2 SYGVKD. J lost 5 bases, V lost 3 bases, and 6 bases had no gene match. CDR3 sequence reads: CAISDTGQGGTEAFF. In DNA, the CDR3 is TGTGCCATCAGTGACACAGGACAGGGGGGGACTGAAGCTTTCTTT.

There are a few counts of this clonotype. The chain links TRBV12-3 or TRBV12-4 to TRBJ2-3; tentatively, D is TRBD2 (6 bases). The CDR3 runs to 14 residues. With 6 bases removed from V and 2 bases from J, the gap between germline ends came to 12 bases. CDR3 sequence: CASRRDRNTDTQYF. The CDR3 bases are TGTGCCAGCAGGCGGGACCGCAACACAGATACGCAGTATTTT.

The chain carries TRBV29-1 and TRBJ1-2; weak D call: TRBD1 (6 bases). Germline V lookup: CDR1 SQVTM, CDR2 ANQGSEA. V was shortened by 4 bases and J by 4 bases, with 19 bases between the two germline ends. The CDR3 length is 15 residues. CDR3 in DNA: TGCAGCGTTGTGGGGTATGGACAGTCGGTCTATGGCTACACCTTC. Translating gives CSVVGYGQSVYGYTF. The complete variable domain, with remaining parts taken from reference TRBV29-1 and TRBJ1-2, reads SAVISQKPSRDICQRGTSLTIQCQVDSQVTMMFWYRQQPGQSLTLIATANQGSEATYESGFVIDKFPISRPNLTFSTLTVSNMSPEDSSIYLCSVVGYGQSVYGYTFGSGTRLTVV.

The rearrangement joins TRBV20-1 to TRBJ2-3; 8 bases are shared with TRBD2. The CDR3 runs 16 residues. Trimming at V came to 1 base and at J to 4 bases, leaving 10 bases not matched to a gene. CDR1 DFQATT and CDR2 SNEGSKA come from the germline V gene (reference sequence). The CDR3 spells CSARGLGGGRADTQYF. CDR3 DNA: TGCAGTGCTAGAGGGCTCGGGGGGGGCCGAGCAGATACGCAGTATTTT.

Note on this clonotype: A clone one base away is much larger, so this may be a read error. J is TRBJ2-5 and V is TRBV29-1; 7 bases map to TRBD2. J gave up 8 bases and V 3 bases, and 12 bases lay outside the gene matches. The germline gives CDR1 SQVTM, CDR2 ANQGSEA. CDR3 length: 14 residues. CDR3 in DNA: TGCAGCGTTGAGTCTAGCGGTATGGTAGATACCCAGTACTTC. Residues: CSVESSGMVDTQYF.

This clonotype has more than one count but fewer than ten. CDR3 nucleotides: TGTGCCAGCAGTTTCGACAGGGATAACACCGGGGAGCTGTTTTTT. It specifies CASSFDRDNTGELFF. The J gene is TRBJ2-2, the V gene TRBV12-3 or TRBV12-4; 7 bases map to TRBD1. The CDR3 contains 15 residues. V shed 3 bases and J 2 bases; nucleotides not matched to a gene: 3.

This clonotype was seen a few times. V gene TRBV6-2 or TRBV6-3 combines with J gene TRBJ2-3, with 7 bases aligning to TRBD1. Germline V gives CDR1 MNHEY, CDR2 SVGEGT. The trim removed 3 bases at V and 0 bases at J, leaving 9 bases unmatched. The CDR3 totals 17 residues. The DNA of the CDR3 is TGTGCCAGCAGTTATCCGCCCCCGACAGGGAGCACAGATACGCAGTATTTT. It translates to CASSYPPPTGSTDTQYF.

The chain joins TRBV19 to TRBJ2-1, with 8 bases fitting TRBD1. The germline gives CDR1 LNHDA, CDR2 SQIVND (reference sequence). This CDR3 region has 15 residues. J was trimmed by 2 bases and V by 3 bases; bases with no gene match: 3. In DNA form, the CDR3 reads TGTGCCAGTAGTATGTCAGGGGGCGCCTACAATGAGCAGTTCTTC. It specifies CASSMSGGAYNEQFF.

The chain joins TRBV4-2 to TRBJ2-7; D is perhaps TRBD2 (6 bases). This CDR3 spans 12 amino acids. V was cut by 4 bases and J by 7 bases, with 11 bases left in between. The germline gives CDR1 LGHNA, CDR2 YNFKEQ. CDR3 sequence (DNA): TGTGCCAGCAGCCCTGGGACTGAGGAGCAGTACTTC. This translates into CASSPGTEEQYF.

This clonotype was picked up a small number of times. J is TRBJ2-1 and V is TRBV11-1; D gene unclear. The CDR3 covers 12 residues. Germline loops: CDR1 SGHAT, CDR2 FQDESV (reference sequence). Trimming shortened V by 1 base and J by 9 bases, and 7 bases separated the two germline ends. CDR3 sequence reads: CASSLETGEQFF. CDR3 nucleotide sequence: TGTGCCAGCAGCTTAGAGACGGGTGAGCAGTTCTTC.

The chain uses TRBV30 and TRBJ2-7; D may correspond to TRBD1 or TRBD2 (5 bases each). Germline V gene lookup returns CDR1 GTSNPN and CDR2 SVGIG (reference sequence). The CDR3 consists of 13 residues. V lost 7 bases and J lost 0, with 13 bases in between. The CDR3 nucleotides read TGTGCCTTTGAAGGGGAGAGCTCCTACGAGCAGTACTTC. This translates into CAFEGESSYEQYF.

This clonotype was recorded many times. The chain carries TRBV6-5 and TRBJ2-1; 7 positions match TRBD2. The CDR3 has 15 residues. The V and J ends lost 1 base and 5 bases, in that order; junction bases with no gene match: 5. Germline V lookup: CDR1 MNHEY, CDR2 SVGAGI. CDR3 in amino acids: CASSYFGSGNNEQFF. In nucleotides, the CDR3 is TGTGCCAGCAGTTACTTCGGCAGCGGGAACAATGAGCAGTTCTTC.